This TCR beta chain emerged from a study of human T cells and chemical hapten exposure. Study background: The patients, most of them female, presented with alopecia areata, totalis or universalis. Study observations and caveats: Every donor had alopecia, and their immune response may therefore differ from healthy people's.

The J segment lost 5 bases and the V segment lost 0 bases, leaving 11 bases of the junction unmatched. This CDR3 has 19 residues. From germline, CDR1 is MGHRA and CDR2 YSYEKL. TCRdb used MiXCR to reprocess the RACE reads, holding one entry per CDR3 protein. The sample contains approximately 340,000 distinct CDR3 sequences, 5.5% to 8% of which appear only once. The time point denotes: patch test 1, 2 weeks after DPC sensitization. Treatment described: therapeutic diphenylcyclopropenone sensitization with weekly scalp DPC. Donation of samples came from alopecia patients who were 18 to 70 years old and suitable for DPC. In its sample, this clonotype was seen many times. Its specificity is unknown.

This TCR derives from a woman between 18 and 30 years old with alopecia areata. Some clones in this sample may be carry-over from other donors' samples. The rearrangement links TRBV4-1 to TRBJ2-1; 12 bases fit TRBD2. Sequenced material: whole blood, taken in connection with sensitization to the hapten diphenylcyclopropenone (DPC). The CDR3 nucleotides are TGCGCCAGCAGCCAAGAAAGAAGGGCTAGCGGGGGGGCAAACAATGAGCAGTTCTTC. Its translation is CASSQERRASGGANNEQFF.